This is a list of T cell receptor beta chains from one sample in a study of identical twins. TCRdb re-analysed the 5' RACE reads in MiXCR, keeping a single row per CDR3 protein. The repertoire holds 500,000 to 650,000 distinct CDR3 sequences, 7.1% seen once, with 1.6% in the top ten. This sample was also put to use in a study of yellow fever vaccine responses in identical twins.

The material sequenced was PBMCs. These receptors originate from a woman under 30 in good health. The CDR3 runs from the conserved cysteine through the conserved F or W. The order of the fields is V gene, D gene, clone size, J gene, CDR3 DNA, CDR3 protein. A D gene is named only where the DNA matches it firmly. A clone size is listed for some rows: how often the clone was seen (once, few, many), or a class if it is expanded.

>TRBV20-1|-|-|TRBJ2-1
TGCAGTGCTAGAGATCCTCAGACCCAGAGCTCCTACAATGAGCAGTTCTTC
CSARDPQTQSSYNEQFF
>TRBV18|TRBD2|-|TRBJ2-1
TGTGCCAGCTCACCCCAGGGACTAGCGGGAGGTCATGAGCAGTTCTTC
CASSPQGLAGGHEQFF
>TRBV2|TRBD1|many|TRBJ1-2
TGTGCCAGCAGTGAAGGCGACAGGGGTGGCTACACCTTC
CASSEGDRGGYTF
>TRBV12-3/TRBV12-4|-|few|TRBJ1-5
TGTGCCAGCAGCAAAACTAGCAATCAGCCCCAGCATTTT
CASSKTSNQPQHF
>TRBV6-1|-|-|TRBJ2-1
TGTGCCACCCAACCGGGTGAGGATAGCTCCTACAATGAGCAGTTCTTC
CATQPGEDSSYNEQFF
>TRBV7-6|-|few|TRBJ2-5
TGTGCCAGCAGCTTTAGGCCGGGATCCCAAGAGACCCAGTACTTC
CASSFRPGSQETQYF
>TRBV7-9|-|-|TRBJ2-5
TGTGCCAGCAGCCTTAGGCTGGCCACAACCCAAGAGACCCAGTACTTC
CASSLRLATTQETQYF
>TRBV4-1|-|many|TRBJ1-2
TGCGCCAGCAGCCAACCTGGGGGGGTAGTCTATGGCTACACCTTC
CASSQPGGVVYGYTF
>TRBV27|-|few|TRBJ2-1
TGTGCCGCCCGAGGTCTCAATGAGCAGTTCTTC
CAARGLNEQFF
>TRBV7-2|-|few|TRBJ2-5
TGTGCCAGCAGCCAAATCCGGGCCCAAGAGACCCAGTACTTC
CASSQIRAQETQYF
>TRBV12-3/TRBV12-4|TRBD2|few|TRBJ2-5
TGTGCCAGCAGTTTTGTGCTAGCGGGAGGGACGAAAGAGACCCAGTACTTC
CASSFVLAGGTKETQYF
>TRBV4-1|TRBD2|-|TRBJ2-5
TGCGCCAGCAGCCAAGATATTAGCGGGGGTCGGGAGACCCAGTACTTC
CASSQDISGGRETQYF
>TRBV18|TRBD1|few|TRBJ1-1
TGTGCCAGCAAAACAGGGGGCCAGGGAGCTTTCTTT
CASKTGGQGAFF
>TRBV12-3/TRBV12-4|-|many|TRBJ1-5
TGTGCCAGCAGTCCACGCGGGGCGGGTCAGCCCCAGCATTTT
CASSPRGAGQPQHF
>TRBV28|-|few|TRBJ2-1
TGTGCCAGCAGCCGAAGGACACTAGCAATATACAATGAGCAGTTCTTC
CASSRRTLAIYNEQFF
>TRBV3-1|TRBD2|-|TRBJ2-1
TGTGCCAGCAGCTTCCGACTAGCGGGAGACGATGAGCAGTTCTTC
CASSFRLAGDDEQFF
>TRBV7-8|-|many|TRBJ2-5
TGTGCCAGCAGCTCGCGCGGAGAGACCCAGTACTTC
CASSSRGETQYF
>TRBV28|-|few|TRBJ2-2
TGTGCCAGCAGTTTAACGGAGAACACCGGGGAGCTGTTTTTT
CASSLTENTGELFF
>TRBV7-2|-|-|TRBJ1-1
TGTGCCAGCAGCCCCAGTCGGGCGAACACTGAAGCTTTCTTT
CASSPSRANTEAFF
>TRBV4-1|-|many|TRBJ1-5
TGCGCCAGCAGCCATCCGGGCCCTCCGACTCCCCAGCATTTT
CASSHPGPPTPQHF
>TRBV4-2|TRBD1|few|TRBJ1-1
TGTGCCAGCAGCCATTTACAGGGGGACACTGAAGCTTTCTTT
CASSHLQGDTEAFF
>TRBV29-1|-|few|TRBJ1-1
TGCAGCGTTGATCCGGGAGCTGAAGCTTTCTTT
CSVDPGAEAFF
>TRBV15|-|few|TRBJ2-4
TGTGCCACCAGCAGCACCCATGAGGGGGCCAAAAACATTCAGTACTTC
CATSSTHEGAKNIQYF
>TRBV27|-|many|TRBJ1-1
TGTGCCAGCAGACTCGGACAGAGTGAAGCTTTCTTT
CASRLGQSEAFF
>TRBV6-1|TRBD2|few|TRBJ2-1
TGTGCCAGCAGTCCGGTGACTAGCGGGAAATATGAGCAGTTCTTC
CASSPVTSGKYEQFF
>TRBV7-9|-|-|TRBJ2-1
TGTGCCAGCAGCTCCCGTTACTTGGGGCACAATGAGCAGTTCTTC
CASSSRYLGHNEQFF
>TRBV5-1|-|-|TRBJ2-3
TGCGCCAGCAGGTCGCAAGGACAGAGCACAGATACGCAGTATTTT
CASRSQGQSTDTQYF
>TRBV4-2|-|few|TRBJ1-3
TGTGCCAGCAGCCAAAGTGACAGCTCTGGAAACACCATATATTTT
CASSQSDSSGNTIYF
>TRBV5-1|TRBD2|few|TRBJ2-7
TGCGCCAGCAGCCAGACCCCGGGACTAGCGGGATTATCCTCCTACGAGCAGTACTTC
CASSQTPGLAGLSSYEQYF
>TRBV20-1|-|few|TRBJ2-1
TGCAGTGCTAAGGGTTACATCATCGATGAGCAGTTCTTC
CSAKGYIIDEQFF
>TRBV3-1|TRBD2|few|TRBJ2-2
TGTGCCAGCAGCCAAGAAGGCGGGGGGAACACCGGGGAGCTGTTTTTT
CASSQEGGGNTGELFF
>TRBV7-8|TRBD1|-|TRBJ2-5
TGTGCCAGCACCCTCATGGGACAGGGACGACGAGAGACCCAGTACTTC
CASTLMGQGRRETQYF
>TRBV14|TRBD2|many|TRBJ2-1
TGTGCCAGCAGTCAAGCGGGAGGGCTCTACAATGAGCAGTTCTTC
CASSQAGGLYNEQFF
>TRBV7-9|-|few|TRBJ2-5
TGTGCCAGCGGCTCACGGTACCAAGAGACCCAGTACTTC
CASGSRYQETQYF
>TRBV29-1|-|few|TRBJ2-4
TGCAGCGTATCCTGGCCGGGGGGCGAATCCAAAAACATTCAGTACTTC
CSVSWPGGESKNIQYF
>TRBV6-4|-|few|TRBJ2-2
TGTGCCAGCAGTGACTCAGACACCGGGGAGCTGTTTTTT
CASSDSDTGELFF
>TRBV12-3/TRBV12-4|TRBD2|-|TRBJ2-1
TGTGCCAGCAGTCACTCTAGCGGGACGGCCAATGAGCAGTTCTTC
CASSHSSGTANEQFF
>TRBV15|-|many|TRBJ2-7
TGTGCCACCAGTCGCACGTCGGGTGTTTACGAGCAGTACTTC
CATSRTSGVYEQYF
>TRBV12-3/TRBV12-4|-|-|TRBJ1-4
TGTGCCAGCAGTCCCCGGACAGCTTCTAATGAAAAACTGTTTTTT
CASSPRTASNEKLFF
>TRBV14|TRBD2|few|TRBJ2-3
TGTGCCAGCAGCCCCCTCGGGGCTAGCGGGAGTTCAGATACGCAGTATTTT
CASSPLGASGSSDTQYF